Shown below are 16 T cell receptor beta chains from a single sample sequenced in a study of early T cells in non-severe SARS-CoV-2 infection. TCRdb fed the 5' RACE reads into MiXCR, producing one record per CDR3 protein. Of more than 60,000 distinct CDR3 sequences in the sample, about 9% were seen once. The sample consisted of whole blood. The source of these receptors is an adult who was a healthcare worker with PCR-confirmed SARS-CoV-2 infection or an uninfected control (not recorded which).

This clonotype was seen ten or more times. The chain links TRBV18 to TRBJ1-5; 7 bases are a match to TRBD1. The germline V gene encodes CDR1 KGHSH and CDR2 LQKENI. The CDR3 totals 13 residues. Trimming cost V 5 bases and J 5 bases; bases outside gene matches: 3. CDR3 nucleotide sequence: TGTGCCAGCTCATTCGACAGGGATCAGCCCCAGCATTTT. Translating it yields CASSFDRDQPQHF.

The J gene is TRBJ2-7, the V gene TRBV15; the D is unclear. Trimming pared 1 base from V and 6 bases from J, leaving 7 bases between. Germline V gene lookup returns CDR1 LNHNV and CDR2 YYDKDF (reference sequence). The CDR3 loop spans 12 amino acids. The CDR3 sequence is CATSRGRIEQYF. The CDR3 region has the DNA TGTGCCACCAGCAGAGGCCGAATCGAGCAGTACTTC.

The rearrangement joins TRBV11-2 to TRBJ2-7; TRBD1 might be the D (6 bases). Germline V CDR1 and CDR2: SGHAT, FQNNGV. V lost 3 bases, J lost 5 bases, and 17 bases lay in between. The CDR3 consists of 15 residues. Here the CDR3 DNA reads TGTGCCAGCAGCTTCTTATACCCCGACAGGAACGAGCAGTACTTC. Its translation is CASSFLYPDRNEQYF.

The chain joins TRBV18 to TRBJ2-3; no clear D. The germline V and J ends were trimmed by 2 bases and 6 bases, with 18 bases remaining between them. The CDR3 consists of 16 residues. The germline V gene encodes CDR1 KGHSH and CDR2 LQKENI. This CDR3 is CASSPLQDEGWDTQYF. The CDR3 DNA sequence: TGTGCCAGCTCACCATTGCAGGACGAAGGCTGGGATACGCAGTATTTT.

At least ten counts were recorded for this clonotype. The V call is TRBV7-6, the J call TRBJ2-2, with 8 bases aligning to TRBD2. The CDR3 consists of 18 residues. CDR1 is SGHVS, CDR2 FNYEAQ, per germline. V shed 1 base and J 4 bases; nucleotides not matched to a gene: 11. CDR3 in amino acids: CASSLDVQAGAGTGELFF. CDR3 bases: TGTGCCAGCAGCTTAGACGTTCAAGCGGGGGCGGGCACCGGGGAGCTGTTTTTT.

By share of the sample, this clonotype is medium-sized. The rearrangement joins TRBV29-1 to TRBJ1-2; no clear D. In germline, CDR1 is SQVTM, CDR2 ANQGSEA. V was cut by 6 bases and J by 7 bases, with 6 bases left in between. The CDR3 runs to 9 residues. In DNA, the CDR3 is TGCAGCGTCCAACCTGGCTACACCTTC. Translated: CSVQPGYTF.

The V call is TRBV5-4, the J call TRBJ2-7; D unresolved. Trimming removed 3 bases from V and 1 base from J, with 8 bases in between. Germline lookup yields CDR1 SGHNT and CDR2 YYREEE (reference sequence). This CDR3 has 13 amino acids. CDR3 sequence (DNA): TGTGCCAGCAGCTCATACAGTTCCTACGAGCAGTACTTC. As protein: CASSSYSSYEQYF.

This clonotype was seen many times. The J gene is TRBJ2-1, the V gene TRBV2, with D perhaps matching TRBD1 (6 bases). Deletions cut 10 bases from V and 1 base from J, with 20 bases between. The CDR3 extends over 16 amino acids. Germline lookup yields CDR1 SNHLY and CDR2 FYNNEI. The CDR3 loop reads CANRVGLLGSYNEQFF. DNA of the CDR3: TGTGCCAACAGGGTAGGCTTATTAGGATCCTACAATGAGCAGTTCTTC.

The chain is built from TRBV4-2 and TRBJ2-1, with TRBD2 matching over 9 bases. The ends lost 8 bases at V and 5 bases at J; junction bases unmatched: 7. Per germline, CDR1 LGHNA and CDR2 YNFKEQ. The CDR3 is 14 amino acids. The CDR3 is CASRGLARDNEQFF. The CDR3 region has the DNA TGTGCCAGCCGTGGACTAGCGAGGGACAATGAGCAGTTCTTC.

This clonotype has at least ten counts. V usage is TRBV27 and J usage is TRBJ1-1; no reliable D call. V dropped 2 bases and J dropped 0 bases, with 10 bases sitting between them. Germline V CDR1 and CDR2: MNHEY, SMNVEV (reference sequence). The CDR3 extends over 15 amino acids. DNA of the CDR3: TGTGCCAGCAGTTTAATGTGGAGCATGAACACTGAAGCTTTCTTT. Protein product: CASSLMWSMNTEAFF.

This clonotype was detected once. Since a much larger clone is just one base distant, this may be a read error. The conserved phenylalanine or tryptophan normally closing the CDR3 is absent here, so this likely arose from a read error. The chain joins TRBV12-3 or TRBV12-4 to TRBJ1-1; 7 nucleotides align to TRBD1. The CDR3 extends over 14 amino acids. Trimming cost V 6 bases and J 0 bases; bases outside gene matches: 4. CDR3 sequence reads: CASSLDRMNTEAFL. The CDR3 DNA reads as TGTGCCAGCAGCCTGGACAGGATGAACACTGAAGCTTTCCTT.

This clonotype was detected ten times or more. The chain couples TRBV12-3 or TRBV12-4 to TRBJ2-3; D gene uncertain. The ends were cut back, 5 bases at V and 3 bases at J, with 6 bases in the middle. The CDR3 runs 12 residues. CDR3 DNA: TGTGCCAGCAGTAGACGAACAGATACGCAGTATTTT. This translates into CASSRRTDTQYF.

This clonotype was seen repeatedly, ten times or more. This chain connects TRBV7-3 to TRBJ2-2, with 9 bases matching TRBD2. V lost 2 bases, J lost 8 bases, and 6 bases stayed unmatched. The length of the CDR3 is 15 residues. CDR1 and CDR2 from the germline V gene are SGHTA and FQGTGA. The CDR3 protein is CASSLVAGVSGELFF. The CDR3 DNA sequence: TGTGCCAGCAGCTTAGTAGCGGGAGTTTCGGGGGAGCTGTTTTTT.

The chain is built from TRBV29-1 and TRBJ2-2, with 8 bases that match TRBD1. The CDR3 has 12 residues. Per germline, CDR1 SQVTM and CDR2 ANQGSEA. The V segment lost 7 bases and the J segment 5 bases; nucleotides outside the gene matches: 3. In DNA, the CDR3 is TGCAGCGGACGACAGGGGACCGGGGAGCTGTTTTTT. Translated, it gives CSGRQGTGELFF.

The CDR3 DNA sequence: TGCAGTGCTAGCAGGGGGCAAGATGAGCAGTTCTTC. Residues: CSASRGQDEQFF. The chain recombines TRBV20-1 with TRBJ2-1; 8 nucleotides match TRBD1. Germline CDR1 is DFQATT and CDR2 is SNEGSKA (reference sequence). The V gene end was trimmed by 3 bases and the J gene end by 8 bases; junction bases not matched to a gene: 3. The CDR3 sequence is 12 residues long.

This sequence joins TRBV18 and TRBJ2-3; 7 nucleotides agree with TRBD1. The CDR3 runs 13 residues. Germline CDR1 and CDR2: KGHSH and LQKENI. The J segment lost 3 bases and the V segment lost 8 bases, leaving 5 bases of the junction unmatched. The CDR3 loop reads CASRGGQTDTQYF. The CDR3 bases are TGTGCCAGCCGAGGGGGCCAGACAGATACGCAGTATTTT.